This TCR beta chain emerged from a study of blood T cell repertoires in COVID-19. Study as a whole: Whether acute or convalescent, the COVID-19 samples came from the United States, Italy and Spain.

The study recruited people aged roughly 18 to 100 years across under 25 US areas. Clinical history as reported by participants underpinned cohort assignment. The CDR3 totals 15 residues. Germline V gene sequence: CDR1 SGHNT, CDR2 YYREEE (reference sequence). V shed 3 bases, J shed 5 bases, and the junction held 6 bases outside the gene matches. Data came from immunoSEQ multiplex PCR; TCRdb stores just in-frame clones and leaves some out. In the table there are about 140,000 clones, almost 80% of which are singletons. The sequenced material came from PBMCs or T cells enriched from blood (not recorded which). J is TRBJ2-1 and V is TRBV5-4, with 9 bases aligning to TRBD2. The receptor was derived from a woman between 45 and 65 years old who had recovered from COVID-19. The CDR3 DNA follows: TGTGCCAGCAGCTGGTCGACTAGCGGTAACAATGAGCAGTTCTTC. Its translation is CASSWSTSGNNEQFF.